What follows are 9 T cell receptor beta chains derived from one specimen sequenced in a study of T-cell reconstitution after alpha-beta-depleted transplantation in children. The TCRbeta library was prepared with unique molecular identifiers. TCRdb recomputed calls from the PCR reads with MiXCR, one row per CDR3 protein. Among 190,000 or so distinct CDR3 sequences, approximately 6.8% were seen once, and the ten largest hold 3% to 3.5%. This specimen was PBMCs from the stem cell graft donor, taken from the stem cell graft. The origin of the receptors is a human donor who donated a stem cell graft to a child with Wiskott-Aldrich syndrome.

This clonotype was counted many times. This chain uses TRBV7-2 with TRBJ2-7, with D possibly being TRBD2 (6 bases). Germline V gene lookup returns CDR1 SGHTA and CDR2 FQGNSA. V lost 5 bases to trimming and J lost 2 bases, with 19 bases between them. The CDR3 length is 16 residues. CDR3 sequence (DNA): TGTGCCAGCAGCGTTAACCCCCCGGGGGTTACCTACGAGCAGTACTTC. Its protein product is CASSVNPPGVTYEQYF.

The rearrangement uses TRBV7-9 and TRBJ1-2; 7 bases agree with TRBD1. The CDR3 is 16 amino acids. Trimming removed 6 bases from V and 0 bases from J; junction bases left unmatched: 10. Germline V gives CDR1 SEHNR, CDR2 FQNEAQ (reference sequence). This CDR3 is CASREGQQSSNYGYTF. The CDR3 DNA sequence: TGTGCCAGCAGAGAGGGACAGCAATCCTCTAACTATGGCTACACCTTC.

In its sample, this clonotype was seen many times. The chain is built from TRBV29-1 and TRBJ2-1, with TRBD1 identical over 7 bases. The CDR3 is made up of 14 amino acids. Germline loops: CDR1 SQVTM, CDR2 ANQGSEA. Germline trimming cut 5 bases from V and 4 bases from J; bases unmatched to any gene: 8. The CDR3 region has the DNA TGCAGCGTTCCTCCGGGACAGCTTTACAATGAGCAGTTCTTC. As protein: CSVPPGQLYNEQFF.

This clonotype appeared many times. The rearrangement links TRBV12-3 or TRBV12-4 to TRBJ1-1; D gene uncertain. CDR3 length: 13 amino acids. Trimming pared 3 bases from V and 0 bases from J, leaving 5 bases between. The CDR3: CASSFKVNTEAFF. In DNA form, the CDR3 reads TGTGCCAGCAGTTTTAAGGTGAACACTGAAGCTTTCTTT.

The rearrangement joins TRBV5-1 to TRBJ1-1; D is possibly TRBD1 (5 bases). Trimming took 2 bases from V and 1 from J, leaving 15 bases between them. Germline assignment: CDR1 SGHRS and CDR2 YFSETQ. The CDR3 loop spans 16 amino acids. CDR3 protein: CASSFRDVYSNTEAFF. The CDR3 coding sequence is TGCGCCAGCAGCTTTAGGGACGTCTACTCGAACACTGAAGCTTTCTTT.

This clonotype was counted ten times or more. The chain recombines TRBV18 with TRBJ1-1, with D possibly TRBD1 on 6 matching bases. Per germline, CDR1 KGHSH and CDR2 LQKENI. This CDR3 has 13 amino acids. V lost 1 base and J lost 3, with 6 bases in between. CDR3: CASSPRQDTEAFF. DNA of the CDR3: TGTGCCAGCTCACCACGACAGGACACTGAAGCTTTCTTT.

This clonotype has ten or more counts. The chain links TRBV24-1 to TRBJ2-1; a weak D match, TRBD1 (6 bases). Germline V gene data show CDR1 as KGHDR and CDR2 as SFDVKD. This CDR3 has 16 amino acids. The V and J ends lost 0 bases and 5 bases respectively, with 13 bases between them. CDR3 region: CATSDLGDEGDNEQFF. The CDR3 DNA is TGTGCCACCAGTGATTTGGGGGACGAGGGGGACAATGAGCAGTTCTTC.

This clonotype showed up many times. One end of the junction varies from germline; a read error may be responsible. The chain has TRBV5-1 and TRBJ2-7, with D possibly being TRBD2 (5 bases). Germline assignment: CDR1 SGHRS and CDR2 YFSETQ. CDR3 length: 14 amino acids. The CDR3 sequence: CASSLDFGRYEQYF. The DNA for the CDR3 is TGCGCCAGCAGTTTGGACTTCGGAAGATACGAGCAGTACTTC.

V and J are TRBV7-9 and TRBJ2-3, with 11 bases that match TRBD2. The CDR3 is made up of 16 amino acids. The J segment lost 5 bases and the V segment lost 1 base, leaving 5 bases of the junction unmatched. Germline V lookup: CDR1 SEHNR, CDR2 FQNEAQ (reference sequence). In DNA, the CDR3 is TGTGCCAGCAGCTTAGTAGCGGGGGGGCTAAGAGATACGCAGTATTTT. Amino acid sequence: CASSLVAGGLRDTQYF.